The 24 T cell receptor beta chains presented below share a single source sample, sequenced in a study of T-cell memory formation after mild COVID-19. One entry per CDR3 protein, called by TCRdb with MiXCR from the 5' RACE reads. The data show about 420,000 distinct CDR3 sequences, 20% to 30% seen once. Specimen: PBMCs or a T cell subset sorted from them (not recorded which). The receptors originated from an adult woman who had mild COVID-19 (a few samples of this study predate the infection). Cell type and time point are not known.

This clonotype has a handful of counts. The J gene is TRBJ2-1, the V gene TRBV7-9, with a possible D match to TRBD2 (6 bases). V gave up 3 bases and J gave up 6 bases, with 15 bases separating them. The CDR3 covers 15 residues. CDR1 SEHNR and CDR2 FQNEAQ come from the germline V gene (reference sequence). The CDR3 loop is CASSLGGEVRNEQFF. CDR3 bases: TGTGCCAGCAGCTTGGGTGGGGAGGTACGCAATGAGCAGTTCTTC.

This clonotype was seen at least ten times. The V and J genes are TRBV12-3 or TRBV12-4 and TRBJ2-3, with D possibly matching TRBD2 (6 bases). This CDR3 spans 13 amino acids. Trimming pared 4 bases from V and 1 base from J, leaving 6 bases between. CDR3 sequence reads: CASSWGGTDTQYF. The CDR3 DNA reads TGTGCCAGCAGTTGGGGGGGCACAGATACGCAGTATTTT.

The V and J genes are TRBV20-1 and TRBJ2-3; TRBD1 is a possible D gene (6 bases). The CDR3 is 15 residues long. V was shortened by 2 bases and J by 2 bases, with 14 bases between the two germline ends. Germline loops: CDR1 DFQATT, CDR2 SNEGSKA (reference sequence). CDR3 DNA: TGCAGTGCTAGAACAACAGGGTACTTCACAGATACGCAGTATTTT. Encoded protein: CSARTTGYFTDTQYF.

This clonotype has just a few counts. At one end, the junction sequence differs from germline, possibly due to a read error. This chain uses TRBV15 with TRBJ2-4, with D unresolved. Germline V gene lookup returns CDR1 LNHNV and CDR2 YYDKDF (reference sequence). CDR3 size: 12 residues. CDR3 in DNA: TGTGCCACCAGCAGAGGGGTAGACAAAAGCGACTTC. The encoded protein is CATSRGVDKSDF. Drawing the rest from reference TRBV15 and TRBJ2-4, the complete variable domain is DAMVIQNPRYQVTQFGKPVTLSCSQTLNHNVMYWYQQKSSQAPKLLFHYYDKDFNNEADTPDNFQSRRPNTSFCFLDIRSPGLGDTAMYLCATSRGVDKSDFGAGTRLSVL.

The chain uses TRBV7-2 and TRBJ2-2; no definite D call. V was trimmed by 5 bases and J by 0 bases, leaving 16 bases between them. The germline gives CDR1 SGHTA, CDR2 FQGNSA. The CDR3 is 17 residues long. The chain's CDR3 is CASSPPGRIANTGELFF. In nucleotides, the CDR3 is TGTGCCAGCAGCCCCCCCGGGCGGATCGCGAACACCGGGGAGCTGTTTTTT.

The rearrangement joins TRBV4-2 to TRBJ2-3; perhaps TRBD2 as D (6 bases). CDR1 LGHNA and CDR2 YNFKEQ come from the germline V gene. V was cut by 1 base and J by 2 bases, with 10 bases left in between. This CDR3 is built from 15 residues. The CDR3 is CASSQGGGATDTQYF. In DNA, the CDR3 is TGTGCCAGCAGCCAAGGGGGCGGGGCCACAGATACGCAGTATTTT.

This clonotype was seen more than once but under ten times. The CDR3 DNA is TGCAGCGCCAACGGGGGCAGAAATTACGAGCAGTACTTC. Its translation is CSANGGRNYEQYF. The rearrangement links TRBV29-1 to TRBJ2-7; possibly TRBD1 or TRBD2 for D (6 bases each). In germline, CDR1 is SQVTM, CDR2 ANQGSEA. The CDR3 has 13 residues. V was pared by 7 bases and J by 4 bases, with 17 bases between.

The genes are TRBV7-8 and TRBJ1-1; no definite D call. The V end lost 0 bases, the J end lost 6 bases, and 8 bases lay between the germline ends. Looked up from germline, CDR1 is SGHVS and CDR2 is FQNEAQ. The CDR3 covers 13 residues. CDR3 bases: TGTGCCAGCAGCTTAGCCTCTAGCGCTGAAGCTTTCTTT. Encoded protein: CASSLASSAEAFF.

The V and J genes are TRBV12-3 or TRBV12-4 and TRBJ2-5; D is tentatively TRBD1 or TRBD2 (5 bases each). There are 13 residues in the CDR3. With 4 bases removed from V and 2 bases from J, the gap between germline ends came to 8 bases. The CDR3 loop is CASSYEGQETQYF. The DNA for the CDR3 is TGTGCCAGCAGTTACGAGGGGCAAGAGACCCAGTACTTC.

This clonotype was observed at least ten times. The V gene is TRBV27, the J gene TRBJ2-7; a possible D gene is TRBD1 (6 bases). This CDR3 is 16 amino acids long. Trimming cost V 6 bases and J 2 bases, with 20 bases left between them. Germline CDR1 is MNHEY and CDR2 is SMNVEV (reference sequence). The CDR3 reads CASSRSRSGTPYEQYF. In DNA, the CDR3 is TGTGCCAGCAGCCGCTCGCGTTCCGGGACACCCTACGAGCAGTACTTC.

A few counts support this clonotype. The chain carries TRBV4-2 and TRBJ2-3; TRBD1 or TRBD2 may be the D gene (5 bases each). The germline V gene has CDR1 LGHNA and CDR2 YNFKEQ. CDR3 size: 16 residues. Trimming left V 4 bases short and J 0 bases short, with 14 bases between. CDR3 loop: CASSRRGDQSTDTQYF. The CDR3 region has the DNA TGTGCCAGCAGCCGAAGAGGGGACCAAAGCACAGATACGCAGTATTTT.

CDR3 coding DNA: TGTGCCAGCAGTTCACCAACTCCTAGGGGGCTCACTGAAGCTTTCTTT. Its protein product is CASSSPTPRGLTEAFF. The chain carries TRBV27 and TRBJ1-1, with 7 nucleotides matching TRBD1. Germline CDR1 MNHEY, CDR2 SMNVEV (reference sequence). V shed 4 bases, J shed 4 bases, and the junction held 12 bases outside the gene matches. The CDR3 runs 16 residues.

The chain is built from TRBV6-5 and TRBJ1-1, with D perhaps TRBD1 (5 bases). The CDR3 consists of 15 residues. Germline V lookup: CDR1 MNHEY, CDR2 SVGAGI. Trimming pared 4 bases from V and 1 base from J, leaving 13 bases between. CDR3 nucleotide sequence: TGTGCCAGCAGTTCCCCGGGACGGGAGAACACTGAAGCTTTCTTT. Its protein is CASSSPGRENTEAFF.

The chain combines TRBV7-9 with TRBJ2-1; no firm D call. Looked up from germline, CDR1 is SEHNR and CDR2 is FQNEAQ (reference sequence). V lost 5 bases, J lost 7 bases, and 9 bases lay in between. The CDR3 sequence is 12 residues long. CDR3 protein: CASSPDPNEQFF. In DNA, the CDR3 is TGTGCCAGCAGCCCGGACCCAAATGAGCAGTTCTTC. Full variable domain (rest looked up from reference TRBV7-9 and TRBJ2-1): DTGVSQNPRHKITKRGQNVTFRCDPISEHNRLYWYRQTLGQGPEFLTYFQNEAQLEKSRLLSDRFSAERPKGSFSTLEIQRTEQGDSAMYLCASSPDPNEQFFGPGTRLTVL.

The table lists this clonotype with a few counts. The V and J genes are TRBV5-1 and TRBJ2-3; 13 positions match TRBD2. Losses at the gene ends were 4 bases for V and 4 bases for J; bases not matched to a gene: 9. There are 17 residues in the CDR3. Germline V gives CDR1 SGHRS, CDR2 YFSETQ. The CDR3 is CASSPVTSGGAADTQYF. Here the CDR3 DNA reads TGCGCCAGCAGCCCTGTAACTAGCGGGGGGGCCGCAGATACGCAGTATTTT.

The CDR3 region is CASSGGLAPENSYNEQFF. CDR3 sequence (DNA): TGTGCCAGCAGCGGGGGACTAGCTCCCGAAAACTCCTACAATGAGCAGTTCTTC. The chain employs TRBV12-3 or TRBV12-4 and TRBJ2-1, with 9 bases matching TRBD2. This CDR3 is 18 amino acids long. V lost 6 bases to trimming and J lost 0 bases; unmatched junction nucleotides: 12.

The chain couples TRBV7-9 to TRBJ1-4; tentatively, D is TRBD1 (5 bases). Deletions cut 1 base from V and 0 bases from J, with 12 bases between. The CDR3 has 17 amino acids. CDR1 SEHNR and CDR2 FQNEAQ come from the germline V gene (reference sequence). The CDR3: CASSLGWTTATNEKLFF. The DNA of the CDR3 is TGTGCCAGCAGCTTAGGGTGGACAACTGCAACTAATGAAAAACTGTTTTTT.

The chain couples TRBV12-3 or TRBV12-4 to TRBJ2-1; 10 nucleotides line up with TRBD2. The CDR3 is 14 residues long. The V and J ends lost 8 bases and 7 bases, in that order; junction bases with no gene match: 8. The CDR3 sequence is CASWLSSGGNEQFF. CDR3 bases: TGTGCCAGCTGGCTCAGTAGCGGGGGGAATGAGCAGTTCTTC.

In its sample, this clonotype was seen a few times. The CDR3: CASSRGAKNNEQFF. CDR3 coding DNA: TGTGCCAGCAGCCGCGGCGCAAAGAACAATGAGCAGTTCTTC. The chain carries TRBV6-5 and TRBJ2-1; D remains ambiguous. The CDR3 is 14 residues long. Trimming took off 6 bases at V and 5 bases at J, with 14 bases between the two ends. The V gene's germline CDR1 is MNHEY and CDR2 SVGAGI.

The table lists this clonotype with a few counts. V gene TRBV12-3 or TRBV12-4 combines with J gene TRBJ2-5, with 7 bases matching TRBD2. The ends lost 8 bases at V and 1 base at J; junction bases unmatched: 7. The CDR3 runs 14 residues. This CDR3 is CASRLSSGQETQYF. For the CDR3, the DNA is TGTGCCAGCCGCCTCTCTAGCGGCCAAGAGACCCAGTACTTC.

This chain joins TRBV15 and TRBJ2-7, with 7 nucleotides matching TRBD1. Per germline, CDR1 LNHNV and CDR2 YYDKDF (reference sequence). The CDR3 sequence is 13 residues long. V shed 3 bases, J shed 7 bases, and the junction held 6 bases outside the gene matches. The CDR3 bases are TGTGCCACCAGCAGTGAGACAGGGCGGGAGCAGTACTTC. Amino acids: CATSSETGREQYF.

This clonotype was seen a handful of times. CDR3 sequence (DNA): TGTGCCACCCGGACGGGACTTGAAGCTTTCTTT. This gives the protein CATRTGLEAFF. The chain uses TRBV6-2 or TRBV6-3 and TRBJ1-1; possible D gene TRBD1, 5 bases. The CDR3 consists of 11 residues. Germline V CDR1 and CDR2: MNHEY, SVGEGT. V was shortened by 10 bases and J by 7 bases, with 13 bases between the two germline ends.

The V call is TRBV11-2, the J call TRBJ1-4; D gene uncertain. CDR1 and CDR2 from the germline V gene are SGHAT and FQNNGV. This CDR3 is built from 13 residues. The V and J ends lost 2 bases and 8 bases respectively, with 9 bases between them. CDR3 sequence (DNA): TGTGCCAGCAGCTTACCTTCGGAAGAAAAACTGTTTTTT. This sequence encodes CASSLPSEEKLFF.

The CDR3: CASSPDSHTETQYF. Written as DNA, the CDR3 is TGTGCCAGCAGCCCTGACAGCCACACAGAGACCCAGTACTTC. V usage is TRBV13 and J usage is TRBJ2-5; TRBD1 is a possible D gene (5 bases). The CDR3 runs to 14 residues. Trimming removed 5 bases from V and 4 bases from J, with 14 bases in between. Germline V gene lookup returns CDR1 PRHDT and CDR2 FYEKMQ (reference sequence). The full variable domain, rest sourced from reference TRBV13 and TRBJ2-5, is AAGVIQSPRHLIKEKRETATLKCYPIPRHDTVYWYQQGPGQDPQFLISFYEKMQSDKGSIPDRFSAQQFSDYHSELNMSSLELGDSALYFCASSPDSHTETQYFGPGTRLLVL.